Reported below is one T cell receptor (beta chain). Its antigen remains unidentified. The sample comes from a study of radiotherapy plus CTLA-4 blockade in lung cancer. As for the study in general: An objective response was seen in around 17% of patients, and disease control in more than 25%. Study findings and constraints: According to reports, early shifts in blood T cell clones, alongside interferon-beta, forecast response most accurately.

V was clipped by 6 bases and J by 2 bases; unmatched bases: 7. The CDR3 runs to 15 residues. Germline loops: CDR1 SNHLY, CDR2 FYNNEI. Profiled with immunoSEQ multiplex PCR; TCRdb holds only in-frame clones, not every one. The sample gives about 78,000 clones, roughly 86% of which show up once; about 2% is in the top ten. J is TRBJ2-7 and V is TRBV2; 10 bases map to TRBD2. The sample was peripheral blood, taken from a patient treated with radiotherapy plus ipilimumab. This clonotype was obtained from a human donor with non-small cell lung cancer who had a partial response to radiotherapy plus ipilimumab. CDR3 in amino acids: CASSLGLAAPYEQYF. CDR3 nucleotides: TGTGCCAGCAGCCTCGGACTAGCGGCCCCCTACGAGCAGTACTTC.